Sequencing of this TCR beta chain was carried out in a study of vaccination and CD4 T cells after COVID-19. The wider study: Stimuli were overlapping spike peptide pools of SARS-CoV-2 and three common cold coronaviruses (HCoV-NL63, HCoV-OC43, HCoV-229E). General observations from the study: Convalescent patient numbers were relatively low, with no early post-infection timepoints.

Cultured CD4+ T-cell DNA underwent Oncomine TCR Beta short-read sequencing. TCRdb re-analysed the PCR reads in MiXCR, keeping a single row per CDR3 protein. The sample has 15,000 to 20,000 distinct CDR3 sequences, about 38% seen once. The CDR3 loop spans 16 amino acids. The V gene end was trimmed by 3 bases and the J gene end by 1 base; junction bases not matched to a gene: 4. Germline-derived CDR1 and CDR2 are GTSNPN and SVGIG (reference sequence). This sample's treatment: 10-day PBMC culture with coronavirus spike peptide pools or control peptides (ViraFEST assay). Worth noting for this clonotype: Antigen specificity is unknown.

The specimen was CD4+ T cells from blood, cultured in vitro. The chain couples TRBV30 to TRBJ2-7; TRBD2 matches at 15 bases. The TCR originated in a human donor who had recovered from COVID-19. CDR3 coding DNA: TGTGCCTGGAGGGGACTAGCGGGAGGTGGGTCCTACGAGCAGTACTTC. Translation gives CAWRGLAGGGSYEQYF. The full variable domain, rest sourced from reference TRBV30 and TRBJ2-7, is SQTIHQWPATLVQPVGSPLSLECTVEGTSNPNLYWYRQAAGRGLQLLFYSVGIGQISSEVPQNLSASRPQDRQFILSSKKLLLSDSGFYLCAWRGLAGGGSYEQYFGPGTRLTVT.